The 27 T cell receptor beta chains below come from one sample, sequenced in a study of blood T cell repertoires in COVID-19. Method: immunoSEQ multiplex PCR; TCRdb's copy keeps in-frame clones and lacks some. Among roughly 170,000 clones listed, approximately 87% were seen once. Sequenced input: PBMCs or T cells enriched from blood (not recorded which). All receptors come from a woman aged 50 to 60 who had recovered from COVID-19.

The count of this clone is one. The chain combines TRBV11-3 with TRBJ1-1; D is undetermined. Germline loops: CDR1 SGHNT, CDR2 YENEEA. V was cut by 3 bases and J by 3 bases, with 11 bases left in between. This CDR3 contains 14 residues. The CDR3 region is CASSFRPRDTEAFF. CDR3 bases: TGTGCCAGCAGCTTTCGGCCGAGGGACACTGAAGCTTTCTTT.

V is TRBV30 and J is TRBJ2-7; 12 nucleotides agree with TRBD2. The trim removed 3 bases at V and 4 bases at J, leaving 4 bases unmatched. The V gene's germline CDR1 is GTSNPN and CDR2 SVGIG (reference sequence). The CDR3 extends over 14 amino acids. Written as DNA, the CDR3 is TGTGCCTGGAGCCCTAGCGGGGGGGGTTACGAGCAGTACGTC. This codes for CAWSPSGGGYEQYV.

The V call is TRBV7-2, the J call TRBJ1-4; a weak D match, TRBD1 (5 bases). V was trimmed by 4 bases and J by 7 bases, leaving 13 bases between them. This CDR3 contains 14 residues. Germline V gene sequence: CDR1 SGHTA, CDR2 FQGNSA. In DNA, the CDR3 is TGTGCCAGCAGCTGGGGGGGGGAGAGTGAAAAACTGTTTTTT. Its protein is CASSWGGESEKLFF.

This clone appeared once. This chain links TRBV19 with TRBJ1-2, with 8 bases lining up with TRBD1. Germline CDR1 reads LNHDA; CDR2 reads SQIVND (reference sequence). The CDR3 is 15 residues long. J gave up 5 bases and V 5 bases, and 10 bases lay outside the gene matches. Here the CDR3 reads CASSLRGPEGYGYTF. CDR3 DNA sequence: TGTGCCAGTAGTCTCAGGGGGCCCGAGGGATATGGCTACACCTTC.

In this sample, this clone turned up a few times. The chain recombines TRBV5-1 with TRBJ1-2; D is undetermined. Trimming removed 2 bases at V and 4 bases at J, with 21 bases between. The CDR3 contains 17 residues. Per germline, CDR1 SGHRS and CDR2 YFSETQ. The CDR3, as DNA: TGCGCCAGCAGCTTTTCGGACTCCCCCTACCCCCCCTATGGCTACACCTTC. Translated: CASSFSDSPYPPYGYTF.

This clone was seen a handful of times. The chain recombines TRBV19 with TRBJ1-6; possible D gene TRBD1, 6 bases. CDR1 is LNHDA, CDR2 SQIVND, per germline (reference sequence). Trimming stripped 8 bases from V and 7 bases from J, with 18 bases between. This CDR3 contains 15 residues. The CDR3 protein is CASRGGQTVNSPLHF. CDR3 sequence (DNA): TGTGCCAGTCGCGGGGGACAAACGGTCAATTCACCCCTCCACTTT.

The rearrangement uses TRBV28 and TRBJ2-7; D is ambiguous. This CDR3 has 14 residues. The germline CDR1 and CDR2 sequences are MDHEN and SYDVKM. The V end lost 6 bases, the J end lost 1 base, and 13 bases lay between the germline ends. The CDR3, as DNA: TGTGCCAGCAGATCCGCAGGAAATTCCTACGAGCAGTACGTC. Translating it yields CASRSAGNSYEQYV.

This clone has only a few counts. V is TRBV3-1 (or the pseudogene TRBV3-2) and J is TRBJ2-3; 10 bases match TRBD2. Germline-derived CDR1 and CDR2 are LGHDT and YNNKEL (reference sequence). V trimming: 2 bases; J trimming: 4 bases; junction bases outside the gene matches: 6. This CDR3 is 16 amino acids long. The CDR3 DNA follows: TGTGCCAGCAGCCAAACAAAAGCGGGAGGGGCAGATACGCAGTATTTT. It is translated as CASSQTKAGGADTQYF.

The CDR3 sequence: CASSQLQQGGNGYTF. In DNA, the CDR3 is TGCGCCAGCAGCCAACTCCAACAGGGAGGGAATGGCTACACCTTC. The V and J genes are TRBV5-1 and TRBJ1-2; D is possibly TRBD1 (6 bases). This CDR3 comprises 15 residues. Germline V gives CDR1 SGHRS, CDR2 YFSETQ. V was trimmed by 4 bases and J by 6 bases, leaving 19 bases between them.

The chain recombines TRBV12-3 or TRBV12-4 with TRBJ1-6; D is undetermined. The CDR3 has 12 amino acids. The V end lost 1 base, the J end lost 11 bases, and 6 bases lay between the germline ends. CDR3 DNA: TGTGCCAGCAGTTTAGTAGGAGCACCCCTCCACTTT. Its protein is CASSLVGAPLHF.

The chain employs TRBV21-1 and TRBJ1-1; the table gives TRBD1 as D, unverified against the DNA. TRBV21-1 is described as a pseudogene. CDR3 length equals 15 residues. CDR3 residues: CASSIRQGSNTEAFF. The CDR3 DNA sequence: TGTGCCAGCAGCATAAGACAGGGGTCGAACACTGAAGCTTTCTTT.

The chain couples TRBV19 to TRBJ2-1, with 10 bases fitting TRBD2. The CDR3 has 17 residues. V lost 0 bases to trimming and J lost 7 bases; unmatched junction nucleotides: 9. Germline V gene sequence: CDR1 LNHDA, CDR2 SQIVND (reference sequence). Here the CDR3 reads CASSIDHSGGATNEQFF. CDR3 nucleotides: TGTGCCAGTAGTATAGATCACAGCGGGGGGGCCACGAATGAGCAGTTCTTC.

J is TRBJ2-5 and V is TRBV20-1; no reliable D call. The germline V gene has CDR1 DFQATT and CDR2 SNEGSKA (reference sequence). V dropped 3 bases and J dropped 5 bases, with 4 bases sitting between them. The CDR3 is made up of 10 amino acids. The CDR3 protein is CSARQETQYF. CDR3 sequence (DNA): TGCAGTGCTAGGCAGGAGACCCAGTACTTC.

This chain connects TRBV7-8 to TRBJ1-4; D possibly corresponds to TRBD1 (5 bases). The germline CDR1 and CDR2 sequences are SGHVS and FQNEAQ. There are 16 residues in the CDR3. V was clipped by 8 bases and J by 0 bases, with 16 bases between them. CDR3 DNA: TGTGCCAGCCAACAGGACCGGCTTGCAACTAATGAAAAACTGTTTTTT. Amino acids: CASQQDRLATNEKLFF.

This clone has a handful of counts. V gene TRBV19 combines with J gene TRBJ1-1, with TRBD1 matching 8 bases. The length of the CDR3 is 14 residues. Germline CDR1 reads LNHDA; CDR2 reads SQIVND (reference sequence). Trimming removed 4 bases from V and 7 bases from J; junction bases left unmatched: 8. CDR3 sequence reads: CASSSWTGQGEAFF. In DNA form, the CDR3 reads TGTGCCAGTAGTAGTTGGACAGGGCAGGGTGAAGCTTTCTTT. The entire variable domain, with the rest obtained from reference TRBV19 and TRBJ1-1, is as follows: DGGITQSPKYLFRKEGQNVTLSCEQNLNHDAMYWYRQDPGQGLRLIYYSQIVNDFQKGDIAEGYSVSREKKESFPLTVTSAQKNPTAFYLCASSSWTGQGEAFFGQGTRLTVV.

This clone was seen only a few times. The J gene is TRBJ2-3, the V gene TRBV5-1, with 7 bases matching TRBD1. Germline V gene lookup returns CDR1 SGHRS and CDR2 YFSETQ. The V gene end was trimmed by 4 bases and the J gene end by 2 bases; junction bases not matched to a gene: 7. The CDR3 totals 15 residues. The CDR3 bases are TGCGCCAGCAGCGCCCGGAAGGGGGCCACAGATACGCAGTATTTT. As protein: CASSARKGATDTQYF.

The chain links TRBV6-4 to TRBJ1-5; weak D call: TRBD1 (5 bases). CDR3 length: 16 amino acids. Trimming cost V 8 bases and J 2 bases, with 19 bases left between them. Germline V gene sequence: CDR1 MRHNA, CDR2 SNTAGT. CDR3 in amino acids: CASPSSWSGRNQPQHF. DNA of the CDR3: TGTGCCAGCCCCAGTTCTTGGTCAGGGCGCAATCAGCCCCAGCATTTT.

This chain links TRBV27 with TRBJ1-1; 7 nucleotides line up with TRBD1. The trim removed 6 bases at V and 2 bases at J, leaving 6 bases unmatched. Germline assignment: CDR1 MNHEY and CDR2 SMNVEV (reference sequence). The CDR3 covers 14 residues. The CDR3 region has the DNA TGTGCCAGCAGATACAGGGGAATAAACACTGAAGCTTTCTTT. Residues: CASRYRGINTEAFF.

The chain links TRBV7-9 to TRBJ1-3; D ambiguous. Germline V gene lookup returns CDR1 SEHNR and CDR2 FQNEAQ (reference sequence). The CDR3 is 12 amino acids. Trimming took 3 bases from V and 4 from J, leaving 4 bases between them. The CDR3 DNA reads as TGTGCCAGCAGCTTTCTCGGAAACACCATATATTTT. This codes for CASSFLGNTIYF.

This clone was detected only once. The rearrangement joins TRBV5-6 to TRBJ1-1, with 8 bases fitting TRBD1. CDR3 length: 12 residues. Germline CDR1 is SGHDT and CDR2 is YYEEEE. Germline trimming cut 9 bases from V and 5 bases from J; bases unmatched to any gene: 6. CDR3 amino acids: CATTDRATEAFF. The CDR3 coding sequence is TGTGCCACCACGGACAGGGCGACTGAAGCTTTCTTT.

This clone was seen just once. The chain carries TRBV7-9 and TRBJ2-2; TRBD2 aligns across 7 bases. J lost 6 bases, V lost 3 bases, and 1 base had no gene match. The CDR3 contains 13 residues. Germline values: CDR1 SEHNR, CDR2 FQNEAQ (reference sequence). CDR3 nucleotides: TGTGCCAGCAGCTTGGCGGGGGCCGGGGAGCTGTTTTTT. It yields the protein CASSLAGAGELFF.

The rearrangement joins TRBV4-1 to TRBJ2-1, with 8 bases aligning to TRBD1. CDR3 length equals 16 residues. CDR1 and CDR2 (germline): MGHRA, YSYEKL. V lost 4 bases and J lost 8; bases outside the gene matches: 13. In DNA, the CDR3 is TGCGCCAGCAGCCCCGGACAGGGACTCCCAGGGGATGAGCAGTTCTTC. This codes for CASSPGQGLPGDEQFF.

The chain recombines TRBV14 with TRBJ2-3; no definite D call. V lost 8 bases, J lost 10 bases, and 16 bases lay in between. CDR3 length: 12 residues. Germline CDR1 reads SGHDN; CDR2 reads FVKESK. The CDR3 reads CASFGYLRPQYF. DNA for the CDR3: TGTGCCAGCTTCGGCTACTTGCGGCCGCAGTATTTT.

The gene calls are TRBV18 and TRBJ2-5; TRBD1 is a possible D gene (6 bases). Trimming left V 5 bases short and J 5 bases short, with 18 bases between. The germline CDR1 and CDR2 sequences are KGHSH and LQKENI. CDR3 length: 15 residues. The DNA of the CDR3 is TGTGCCAGCTCATCGAACAGGGATCGGACGGAGACCCAGTACTTC. Translation gives CASSSNRDRTETQYF.

The rearrangement links TRBV27 to TRBJ2-3; no definite D call. V was trimmed by 5 bases and J by 1 base, leaving 13 bases between them. Germline CDR1 MNHEY, CDR2 SMNVEV (reference sequence). There are 15 residues in the CDR3. CDR3 in amino acids: CASSPDWSGTDTQYF. Here the CDR3 DNA reads TGTGCCAGCAGTCCCGACTGGAGCGGCACAGATACGCAGTATTTT.

This chain joins TRBV9 and TRBJ1-2; no definite D call. Germline V gene data show CDR1 as SGDLS and CDR2 as YYNGEE. This CDR3 is 13 amino acids long. Trimming removed 3 bases from V and 6 bases from J, with 12 bases in between. CDR3 in DNA: TGTGCCAGCAGCGAGCCGCCCCACGATGGCTACACCTTC. Protein: CASSEPPHDGYTF.

The chain uses TRBV7-9 and TRBJ1-4, with 7 nucleotides matching TRBD1. Germline V lookup: CDR1 SEHNR, CDR2 FQNEAQ (reference sequence). This CDR3 has 15 residues. The J segment lost 7 bases and the V segment lost 5 bases, leaving 10 bases of the junction unmatched. The CDR3 nucleotides are TGTGCCAGCAGCCGGGGACGGGCAGGGGGTGAAAAACTGTTTTTT. The encoded protein is CASSRGRAGGEKLFF.